The 21 T cell receptor beta chains reported below all come from one sample, sequenced in a study of blood T cell repertoires in COVID-19. Libraries were prepared by immunoSEQ multiplex PCR; TCRdb keeps only in-frame clonotypes and omits some of them. This sample has about 230,000 clones; around four fifths occur once, and the top ten carry around 2.6%. Sequenced material: peripheral blood. Receptors originate from a woman in her 70s with active or convalescent COVID-19.

This sequence joins TRBV5-4 and TRBJ2-3, with TRBD1 identical over 8 bases. J gave up 0 bases and V 4 bases, and 4 bases lay outside the gene matches. CDR1 is SGHNT and CDR2 is YYREEE in the germline V gene (reference sequence). The CDR3 has 15 residues. CDR3 sequence: CASSLDRASTDTQYF. DNA of the CDR3: TGTGCCAGCAGCCTGGACAGGGCTAGCACAGATACGCAGTATTTT.

In DNA form, the CDR3 reads TGCGCCAGCAGCCCGCTTAGGGGAACAGAGACCCAGTACTTC. It codes for CASSPLRGTETQYF. The V gene is TRBV5-1, the J gene TRBJ2-5, with D possibly matching TRBD1 (5 bases). CDR1 SGHRS and CDR2 YFSETQ come from the germline V gene. Trimming stripped 4 bases from V and 4 bases from J, with 14 bases between. The CDR3 loop spans 14 amino acids.

A few counts support this clone. The chain links TRBV19 to TRBJ1-2; D might be TRBD1 (6 bases). The germline V and J ends were trimmed by 5 bases and 6 bases, with 19 bases remaining between them. The CDR3 consists of 15 residues. Germline V gives CDR1 LNHDA, CDR2 SQIVND (reference sequence). CDR3 sequence reads: CASSVTGTPQNGYTF. The CDR3 bases are TGTGCCAGTAGTGTTACCGGGACACCTCAAAATGGCTACACCTTC.

A single count supports this clone. The chain employs TRBV5-4 and TRBJ2-3, with 7 bases matching TRBD2. Trimming removed 4 bases from V and 4 bases from J; junction bases left unmatched: 9. Germline assignment: CDR1 SGHNT and CDR2 YYREEE (reference sequence). The CDR3 is 15 amino acids. CDR3 in DNA: TGTGCCAGCAGCCGACCGACTAGCACGGCAGATACGCAGTATTTT. It translates to CASSRPTSTADTQYF.

This sequence joins TRBV19 and TRBJ1-4, with 7 bases fitting TRBD1. With V trimmed by 6 bases and J by 5 bases, 9 bases remained unmatched. Germline values: CDR1 LNHDA, CDR2 SQIVND (reference sequence). The CDR3 is made up of 15 amino acids. The CDR3 DNA is TGTGCCAGTAGCGACTCCGGGACAGCAAATGAAAAACTGTTTTTT. It specifies CASSDSGTANEKLFF.

V gene TRBV5-5 combines with J gene TRBJ2-7; 7 nucleotides agree with TRBD2. Looked up from germline, CDR1 is SGHKS and CDR2 is YYEKEE (reference sequence). The CDR3 has 12 residues. V shed 4 bases, J shed 4 bases, and the junction held 2 bases outside the gene matches. Here the CDR3 DNA reads TGTGCCAGCAGCCAGCGGGGTTACGAGCAGTACTTC. The encoded protein is CASSQRGYEQYF.

The chain employs TRBV9 and TRBJ1-1; TRBD1 agrees at 7 bases. V shed 7 bases and J 0 bases; nucleotides not matched to a gene: 9. Germline V gene lookup returns CDR1 SGDLS and CDR2 YYNGEE. This CDR3 region has 15 residues. In DNA, the CDR3 is TGTGCCAGCCGGCAGGGGGACACTATGAACACTGAAGCTTTCTTT. Translation: CASRQGDTMNTEAFF.

This chain connects TRBV7-8 to TRBJ2-3, with 10 nucleotides matching TRBD1. This CDR3 is 16 amino acids long. Germline-derived CDR1 and CDR2 are SGHVS and FQNEAQ. V dropped 5 bases and J dropped 2; count of bases not matched to a gene: 7. CDR3 in DNA: TGTGCCAGCAGCCCGATGACAGGGGGCTTCACAGATACGCAGTATTTT. As protein: CASSPMTGGFTDTQYF.

The CDR3 DNA sequence: TGTGCCTGGAGTTATAGGGGGACCAGTTACAATGAGCAGTTCTTC. This gives the protein CAWSYRGTSYNEQFF. The rearrangement links TRBV30 to TRBJ2-1; D may be TRBD1 (6 bases). Germline V CDR1 and CDR2: GTSNPN, SVGIG (reference sequence). V gave up 2 bases and J gave up 4 bases, with 15 bases separating them. The CDR3 length is 15 residues. The whole variable domain, remainder taken from reference TRBV30 and TRBJ2-1, is SQTIHQWPATLVQPVGSPLSLECTVEGTSNPNLYWYRQAAGRGLQLLFYSVGIGQISSEVPQNLSASRPQDRQFILSSKKLLLSDSGFYLCAWSYRGTSYNEQFFGPGTRLTVL.

The genes are TRBV7-9 and TRBJ1-1; TRBD1 aligns across 8 bases. The V segment lost 4 bases and the J segment 4 bases; nucleotides outside the gene matches: 11. CDR3 length: 16 amino acids. Germline CDR1 reads SEHNR; CDR2 reads FQNEAQ (reference sequence). The CDR3 region is CASSSFRWQGATEAFF. The DNA of the CDR3 is TGTGCCAGCAGCTCTTTTCGGTGGCAGGGGGCCACTGAAGCTTTCTTT.

V usage is TRBV5-1 and J usage is TRBJ2-5, with D maybe TRBD2 (6 bases). This CDR3 spans 17 amino acids. Between the trimmed V and J ends, which lost 3 bases and 0 bases, there was a span of 18 bases. From germline, CDR1 is SGHRS and CDR2 YFSETQ. CDR3 residues: CASSSRGLWGHQETQYF. CDR3 in DNA: TGCGCCAGCAGCTCCCGGGGGTTATGGGGCCACCAAGAGACCCAGTACTTC.

This sequence joins TRBV19 and TRBJ1-2; 9 positions match TRBD1. The CDR3 extends over 16 amino acids. CDR1 is LNHDA and CDR2 is SQIVND in the germline V gene (reference sequence). V was pared by 7 bases and J by 3 bases, with 12 bases of the junction left unmatched. DNA for the CDR3: TGTGCCAGTACGGACAGGGGCCCCCCGCTAGACTATGGCTACACCTTC. Protein: CASTDRGPPLDYGYTF.

The chain links TRBV10-3 to TRBJ2-7; 7 bases are a match to TRBD1. This CDR3 has 13 amino acids. The junction had 9 bases not matched to a gene; V was cut back by 10 bases and J by 3 bases. The germline gives CDR1 ENHRY, CDR2 SYGVKD. The CDR3 spells CATSGTEVYEQYF. CDR3 in DNA: TGTGCCACGTCAGGGACAGAGGTCTACGAGCAGTACTTC.

The chain employs TRBV20-1 and TRBJ1-1, with TRBD1 matching over 10 bases. The trim removed 3 bases at V and 4 bases at J, leaving 17 bases unmatched. There are 18 residues in the CDR3. Germline loops: CDR1 DFQATT, CDR2 SNEGSKA (reference sequence). Written as DNA, the CDR3 is TGCAGTGCTAGTTCGGGACAGGGGACAGGGAGGCTCTCCACTGAAGCTTTCTTT. Amino acids: CSASSGQGTGRLSTEAFF.

This clone was seen more than once but under ten times. The V gene is TRBV3-1 (or the pseudogene TRBV3-2), the J gene TRBJ2-7, with 10 bases matching TRBD1. From germline, CDR1 is LGHDT and CDR2 YNNKEL (reference sequence). The CDR3 has 14 residues. Germline trimming cut 3 bases from V and 7 bases from J; bases unmatched to any gene: 6. The CDR3 DNA reads TGTGCCAGCAGCCACCGGGACAGGGGTGGTGAGCAGTACTTC. Amino acids: CASSHRDRGGEQYF.

This clone was recorded only once. The chain uses TRBV6-4 and TRBJ2-1; D is possibly TRBD2 (5 bases). CDR3 length equals 15 residues. Germline V gene sequence: CDR1 MRHNA, CDR2 SNTAGT. Trimming removed 1 base from V and 4 bases from J, with 11 bases in between. CDR3 in DNA: TGTGCCAGCAGTGACTTCCCCCGGGGTTACAATGAGCAGTTCTTC. The encoded protein is CASSDFPRGYNEQFF.

The rearrangement joins TRBV12-3 or TRBV12-4 to TRBJ1-1; D gene unclear. Trimming removed 1 base at V and 4 bases at J, with 7 bases between. The CDR3 spans 13 residues. CDR3 coding DNA: TGTGCCAGCAGTTTAGAGAGTCTCACTGAAGCTTTCTTT. Protein product: CASSLESLTEAFF.

The chain has TRBV5-1 and TRBJ2-7; TRBD1 matches at 9 bases. Trimming cost V 2 bases and J 6 bases; bases outside gene matches: 6. CDR1 SGHRS and CDR2 YFSETQ come from the germline V gene. CDR3 length equals 14 residues. The CDR3 loop is CASSLTQGAGEQYF. The CDR3 region has the DNA TGCGCCAGCAGCTTAACACAGGGGGCCGGCGAGCAGTACTTC.

The chain employs TRBV7-2 and TRBJ2-7; the match to TRBD1 covers 9 bases. Trimming cost V 4 bases and J 1 base; bases outside gene matches: 5. Germline V gene sequence: CDR1 SGHTA, CDR2 FQGNSA. The CDR3 runs 15 residues. DNA of the CDR3: TGTGCCAGCAGCTCTCTAGGGACAGGGTCCTACGAGCAGTACTTC. This translates into CASSSLGTGSYEQYF.

This clone was counted only a few times. V is TRBV2 and J is TRBJ2-1; 11 nucleotides align to TRBD2. This CDR3 has 15 amino acids. The V gene end was trimmed by 6 bases and the J gene end by 6 bases; junction bases not matched to a gene: 7. The germline V gene encodes CDR1 SNHLY and CDR2 FYNNEI. The CDR3 DNA follows: TGTGCCAGCAGGAGAATAGCGGGGGGGTCCAATGAGCAGTTCTTC. It encodes CASRRIAGGSNEQFF.

The chain employs TRBV5-4 and TRBJ1-4; TRBD1 matches 7 bases. Germline trimming cut 4 bases from V and 2 bases from J; bases unmatched to any gene: 8. Germline CDR1 SGHNT, CDR2 YYREEE (reference sequence). The CDR3 loop spans 16 amino acids. CDR3: CASSSDQQGTNEKLFF. The CDR3 DNA reads TGTGCCAGCAGCAGTGACCAACAGGGGACTAATGAAAAACTGTTTTTT. Full variable domain (missing parts from reference TRBV5-4 and TRBJ1-4): ETGVTQSPTHLIKTRGQQVTLRCSSQSGHNTVSWYQQALGQGPQFIFQYYREEENGRGNFPPRFSGLQFPNYSSELNVNALELDDSALYLCASSSDQQGTNEKLFFGSGTQLSVL.